This TCR beta chain comes out of a study of blood T cell repertoires in COVID-19. Among Cohort 3 donors, those recovered had two negative PCRs, clearance, or symptom resolution. Trimming left V 1 base short and J 6 bases short, with 15 bases between. CDR1 and CDR2 (germline): SQVTM, ANQGSEA. The length of the CDR3 is 14 residues. Study processing details: Cell counts per sample came from amplifying reference gene primers. Generated by immunoSEQ multiplex PCR, the TCRdb table keeps only in-frame clones and is missing some. V, J and clone size are those of that table, while D and trimming were read from the DNA. The data show approximately 230,000 clones, about nine tenths seen once.

Sequencing was done on a sample of PBMCs or T cells enriched from blood (not recorded which). The receptor was derived from a middle-aged man who had recovered from COVID-19. V is TRBV29-1 and J is TRBJ1-1; D is unclear. The CDR3 DNA reads TGCAGCGTTGAAGTTGGGGAGGGAAGCGCTGAAGCTTTCTTT. Its translation is CSVEVGEGSAEAFF.